This entry lists 2 T cell receptor beta chains sequenced from one sample in a study of blood T cell repertoires in COVID-19 (dated by TCRdb to the early 2020s). Library preparation was by the immunoSEQ multiplex PCR assay. What TCRdb holds here is the immuneACCESS table cut down to in-frame rearrangements. Part of the clones is not present; checked against another copy, under half of the missing clones reflect an unresolved V gene, and the others are unexplained. Within this sample are a few hundred thousand clones, with roughly 88% of them counted one time only. Around 1.5% of the sample lies in the top ten. Sequenced sample: PBMCs or T cells enriched from blood (not recorded which). The receptors derive from a woman aged 18-29 years who had been exposed to COVID-19.

The CDR3 loop is CASSLRTGTGETQYF. The CDR3 coding sequence is TGTGCCAGCTCCTTAAGAACAGGGACGGGAGAGACCCAGTACTTC. The chain recombines TRBV18 with TRBJ2-5; weak D call: TRBD1 (6 bases). CDR1 is KGHSH, CDR2 LQKENI, per germline. This CDR3 contains 15 residues. Trimming cost V 6 bases and J 4 bases, with 18 bases left between them. Variable domain in full (rest from reference TRBV18 and TRBJ2-5): NAGVMQNPRHLVRRRGQEARLRCSPMKGHSHVYWYRQLPEEGLKFMVYLQKENIIDESGMPKERFSAEFPKEGPSILRIQQVVRGDSAAYFCASSLRTGTGETQYFGPGTRLLVL.

This clone was observed many times. This chain connects TRBV29-1 to TRBJ1-1; D might be TRBD1 (6 bases). The CDR3 covers 12 residues. Germline CDR1 and CDR2: SQVTM and ANQGSEA. The V gene lost 7 bases and the J gene lost 1 base, with 10 bases spanning the gap. The CDR3 bases are TGCAGCGCGGGGGGGCGGAACACTGAAGCTTTCTTT. Protein: CSAGGRNTEAFF.